This TCR beta chain derives from a study of T cells in Graves' hyperthyroidism and ophthalmopathy. It was RNA transcripts that yielded the amplified TCR beta CDR3 regions. First-round RT-PCR of the TCR CDR3 relied on the HTBI primer set. In TCRdb, the multiplex PCR reads were re-called with MiXCR into one record per CDR3 protein. Among a few hundred thousand distinct CDR3 sequences listed, about 14% were seen once. This clonotype was observed at least ten times. Reasons for excluding patients were uncontrolled infection, other autoimmune disease, pregnancy or lactation. Germline assignment: CDR1 PRHDT and CDR2 FYEKMQ (reference sequence). The CDR3 is made up of 13 amino acids. V shed 5 bases and J shed 3 bases, with 10 bases lying between them.

Source material: blood. The receptor was derived from a young woman with Graves' hyperthyroidism that later progressed to Graves' ophthalmopathy. The chain carries TRBV13 and TRBJ2-5; D assignment may be TRBD1 or TRBD2 (5 bases each). In DNA, the CDR3 is TGTGCCAGCAGCAGAGGGGCAGAAGAGACCCAGTACTTC. Protein: CASSRGAEETQYF.